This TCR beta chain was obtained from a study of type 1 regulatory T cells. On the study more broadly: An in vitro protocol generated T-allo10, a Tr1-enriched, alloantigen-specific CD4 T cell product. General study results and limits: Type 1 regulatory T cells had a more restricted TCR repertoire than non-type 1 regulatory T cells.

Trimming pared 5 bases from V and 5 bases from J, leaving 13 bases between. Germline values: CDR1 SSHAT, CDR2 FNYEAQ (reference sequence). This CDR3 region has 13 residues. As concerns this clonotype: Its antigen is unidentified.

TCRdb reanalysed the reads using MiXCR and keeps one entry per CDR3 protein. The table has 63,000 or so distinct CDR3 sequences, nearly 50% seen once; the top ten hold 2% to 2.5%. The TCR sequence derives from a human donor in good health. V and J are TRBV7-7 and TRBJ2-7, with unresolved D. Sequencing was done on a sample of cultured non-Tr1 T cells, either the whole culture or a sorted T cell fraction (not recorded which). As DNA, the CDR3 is TGTGCCAGCAGCGAGGATCGGGCCAACGAGCAGTACTTC. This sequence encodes CASSEDRANEQYF.